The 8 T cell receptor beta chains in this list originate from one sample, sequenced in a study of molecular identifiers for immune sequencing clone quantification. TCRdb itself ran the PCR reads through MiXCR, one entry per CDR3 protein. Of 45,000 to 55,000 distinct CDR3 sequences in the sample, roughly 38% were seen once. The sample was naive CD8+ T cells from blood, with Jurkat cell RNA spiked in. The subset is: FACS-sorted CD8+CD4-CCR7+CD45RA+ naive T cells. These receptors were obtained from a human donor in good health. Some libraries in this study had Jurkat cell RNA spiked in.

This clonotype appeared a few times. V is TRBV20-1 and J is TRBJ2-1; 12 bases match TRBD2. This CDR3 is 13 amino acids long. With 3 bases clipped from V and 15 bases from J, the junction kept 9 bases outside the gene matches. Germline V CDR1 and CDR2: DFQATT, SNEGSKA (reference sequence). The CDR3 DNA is TGCAGTGCTAGGTCCCTAGCGGGAGGGGGGCCGTTCTTC. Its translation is CSARSLAGGGPFF.

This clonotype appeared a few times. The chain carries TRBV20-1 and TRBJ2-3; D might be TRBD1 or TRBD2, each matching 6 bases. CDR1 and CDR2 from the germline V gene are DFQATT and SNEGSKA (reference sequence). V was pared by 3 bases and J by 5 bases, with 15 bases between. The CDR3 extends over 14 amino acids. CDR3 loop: CSASTGAQGDTQYF. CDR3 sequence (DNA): TGCAGTGCTAGTACGGGAGCACAGGGAGATACGCAGTATTTT.

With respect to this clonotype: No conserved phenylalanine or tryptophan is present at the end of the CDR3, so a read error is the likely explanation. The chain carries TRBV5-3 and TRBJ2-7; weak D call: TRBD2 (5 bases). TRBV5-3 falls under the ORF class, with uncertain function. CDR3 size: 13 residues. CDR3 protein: CASSLWVANEQYL. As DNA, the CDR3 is TGTGCCAGCAGCTTGTGGGTAGCGAACGAGCAGTACCTC.

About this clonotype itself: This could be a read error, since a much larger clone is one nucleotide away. CDR3 nucleotides: TGCGCCGCTACAGGGGCGAGCACCAGGGAGCTGTTTTTT. It encodes CAATGASTRELFF. The chain links TRBV23-1 to TRBJ2-2; 7 bases map to TRBD1. TRBV23-1 counts as an open reading frame of uncertain function. The CDR3 covers 13 residues.

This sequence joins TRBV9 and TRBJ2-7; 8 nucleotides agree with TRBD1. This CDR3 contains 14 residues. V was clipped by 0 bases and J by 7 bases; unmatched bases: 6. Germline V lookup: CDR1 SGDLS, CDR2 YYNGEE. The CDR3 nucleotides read TGTGCCAGCAGCGTAGAGGAACAGGGGGAAGAGCAGTACTTC. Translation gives CASSVEEQGEEQYF.

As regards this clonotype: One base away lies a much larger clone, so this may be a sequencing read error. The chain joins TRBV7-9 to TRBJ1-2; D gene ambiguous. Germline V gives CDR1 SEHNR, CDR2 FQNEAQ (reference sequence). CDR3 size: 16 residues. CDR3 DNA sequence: TGTGCCAGCCGCTTAATTGCTACACAAGCTAACTATGGCTACACCTTC. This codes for CASRLIATQANYGYTF.

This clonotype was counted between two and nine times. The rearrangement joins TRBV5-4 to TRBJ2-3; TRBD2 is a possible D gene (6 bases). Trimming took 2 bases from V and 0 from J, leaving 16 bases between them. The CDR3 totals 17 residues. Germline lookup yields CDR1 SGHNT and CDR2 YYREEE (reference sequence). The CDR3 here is CASSFTTLATSTDTQYF. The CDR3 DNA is TGTGCCAGCAGCTTCACTACCCTAGCGACTAGCACAGATACGCAGTATTTT. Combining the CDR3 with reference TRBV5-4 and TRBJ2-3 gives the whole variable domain ETGVTQSPTHLIKTRGQQVTLRCSSQSGHNTVSWYQQALGQGPQFIFQYYREEENGRGNFPPRFSGLQFPNYSSELNVNALELDDSALYLCASSFTTLATSTDTQYFGPGTRLTVL.

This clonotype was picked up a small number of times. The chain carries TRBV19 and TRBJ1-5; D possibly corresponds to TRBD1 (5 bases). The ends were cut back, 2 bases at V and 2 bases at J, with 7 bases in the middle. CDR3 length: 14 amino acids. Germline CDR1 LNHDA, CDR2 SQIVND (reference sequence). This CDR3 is CASSIPGGNQPQHF. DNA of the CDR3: TGTGCCAGTAGTATACCGGGGGGCAATCAGCCCCAGCATTTT.